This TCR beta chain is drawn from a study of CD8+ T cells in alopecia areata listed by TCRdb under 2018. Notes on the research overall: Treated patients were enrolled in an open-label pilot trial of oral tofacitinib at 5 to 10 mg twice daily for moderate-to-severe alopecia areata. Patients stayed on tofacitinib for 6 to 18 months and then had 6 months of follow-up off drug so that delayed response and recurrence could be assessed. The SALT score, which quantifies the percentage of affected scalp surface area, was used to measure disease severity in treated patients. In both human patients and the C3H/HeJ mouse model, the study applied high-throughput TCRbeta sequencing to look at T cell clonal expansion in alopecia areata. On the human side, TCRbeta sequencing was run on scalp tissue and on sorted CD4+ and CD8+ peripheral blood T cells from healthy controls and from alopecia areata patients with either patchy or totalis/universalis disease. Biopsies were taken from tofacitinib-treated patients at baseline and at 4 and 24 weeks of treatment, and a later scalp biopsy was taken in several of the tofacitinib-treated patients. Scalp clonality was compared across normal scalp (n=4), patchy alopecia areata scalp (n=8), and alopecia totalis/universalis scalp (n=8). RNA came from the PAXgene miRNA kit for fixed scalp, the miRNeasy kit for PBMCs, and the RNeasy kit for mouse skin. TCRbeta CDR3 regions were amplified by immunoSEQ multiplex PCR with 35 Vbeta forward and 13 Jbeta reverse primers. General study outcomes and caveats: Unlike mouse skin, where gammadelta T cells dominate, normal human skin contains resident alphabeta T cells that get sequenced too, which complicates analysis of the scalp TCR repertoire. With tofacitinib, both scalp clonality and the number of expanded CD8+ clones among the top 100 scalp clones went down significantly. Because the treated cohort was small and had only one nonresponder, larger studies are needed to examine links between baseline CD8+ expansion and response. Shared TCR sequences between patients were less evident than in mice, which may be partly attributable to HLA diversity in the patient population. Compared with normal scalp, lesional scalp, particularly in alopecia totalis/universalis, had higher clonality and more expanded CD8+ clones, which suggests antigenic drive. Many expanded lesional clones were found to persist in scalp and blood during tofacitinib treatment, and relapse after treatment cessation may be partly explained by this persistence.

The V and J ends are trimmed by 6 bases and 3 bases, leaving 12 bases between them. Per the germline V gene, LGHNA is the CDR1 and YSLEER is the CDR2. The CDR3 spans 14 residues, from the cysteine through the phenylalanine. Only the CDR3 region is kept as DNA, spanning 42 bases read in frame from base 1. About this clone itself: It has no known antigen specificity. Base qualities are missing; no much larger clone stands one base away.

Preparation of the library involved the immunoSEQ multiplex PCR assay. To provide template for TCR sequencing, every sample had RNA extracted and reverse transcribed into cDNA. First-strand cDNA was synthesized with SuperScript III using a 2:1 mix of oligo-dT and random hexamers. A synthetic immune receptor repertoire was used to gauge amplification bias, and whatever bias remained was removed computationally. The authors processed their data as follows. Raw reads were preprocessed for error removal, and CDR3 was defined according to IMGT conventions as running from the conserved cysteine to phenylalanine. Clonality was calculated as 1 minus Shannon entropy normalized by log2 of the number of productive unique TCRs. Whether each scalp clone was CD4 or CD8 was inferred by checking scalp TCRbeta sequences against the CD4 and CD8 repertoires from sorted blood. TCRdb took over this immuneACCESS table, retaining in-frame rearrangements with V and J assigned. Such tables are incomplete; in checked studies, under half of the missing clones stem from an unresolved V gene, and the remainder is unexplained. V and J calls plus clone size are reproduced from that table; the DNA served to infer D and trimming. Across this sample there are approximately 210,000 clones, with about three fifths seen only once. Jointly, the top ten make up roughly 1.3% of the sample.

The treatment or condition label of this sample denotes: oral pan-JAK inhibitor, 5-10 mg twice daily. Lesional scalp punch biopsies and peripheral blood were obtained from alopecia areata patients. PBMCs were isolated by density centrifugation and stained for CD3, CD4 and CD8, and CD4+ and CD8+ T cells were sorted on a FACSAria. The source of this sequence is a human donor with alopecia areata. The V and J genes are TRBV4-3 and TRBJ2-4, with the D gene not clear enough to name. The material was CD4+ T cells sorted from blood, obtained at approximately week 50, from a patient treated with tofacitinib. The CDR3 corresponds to CASRKGTVKNIQYF. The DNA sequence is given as TGCGCCAGCAGAAAGGGTACAGTCAAAAACATTCAGTACTTC.